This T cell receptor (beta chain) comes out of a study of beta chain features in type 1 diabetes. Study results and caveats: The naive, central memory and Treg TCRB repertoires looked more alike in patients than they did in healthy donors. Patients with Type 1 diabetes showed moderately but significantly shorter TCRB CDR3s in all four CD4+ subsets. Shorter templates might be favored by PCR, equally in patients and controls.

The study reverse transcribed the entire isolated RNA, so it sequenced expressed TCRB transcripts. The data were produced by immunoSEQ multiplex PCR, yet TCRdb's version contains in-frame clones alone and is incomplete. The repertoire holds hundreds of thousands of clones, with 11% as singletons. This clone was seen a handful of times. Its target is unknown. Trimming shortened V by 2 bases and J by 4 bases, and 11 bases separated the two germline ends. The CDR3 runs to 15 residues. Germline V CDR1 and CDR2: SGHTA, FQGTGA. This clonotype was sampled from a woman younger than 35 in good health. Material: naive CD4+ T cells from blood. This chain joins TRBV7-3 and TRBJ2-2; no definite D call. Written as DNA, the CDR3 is TGTGCCAGCAGCTTAGAGTCTCAGTCCACCGGGGAGCTGTTTTTT. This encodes CASSLESQSTGELFF.